One TCR beta chain is described in this entry. Antigen unknown. Each sample yielded at least 6.5 million isolated PBMCs. This entry is derived from a study of blood T cells in healthy people across ages. CDR3 length equals 13 residues. Germline CDR1 SGHVS, CDR2 FQNEAQ. J lost 4 bases, V lost 6 bases, and 4 bases had no gene match. The study's findings and limits: Among T cells, TCR beta diversity per million cells dropped roughly linearly as age rose. TCR beta diversity tracked closely with naive T cell percentage. Aged donors had fewer naive CD4+ cells and lower diversity than long-lived donors.

Next came a second PCR, run for about 7 to 12 cycles, which used a sample-barcoded 5' primer along with a J-beta primer mix. TCRdb re-derived calls from the 5' RACE reads in MiXCR, one entry per CDR3 protein. The table records approximately 800,000 distinct CDR3 sequences, about 61% of them present only once. The rearrangement joins TRBV7-8 to TRBJ2-7, with TRBD1 matching over 9 bases. The sequence was collected from a middle-aged man in good health. The sequenced sample consisted of blood. As DNA, the CDR3 is TGTGCCAGCAGGAGAGACAGGGGGTACGAGCAGTACTTC. This codes for CASRRDRGYEQYF. Drawing the rest from reference TRBV7-8 and TRBJ2-7, the complete variable domain is GAGVSQSPRYKVAKRGQDVALRCDPISGHVSLFWYQQALGQGPEFLTYFQNEAQLDKSGLPSDRFFAERPEGSVSTLKIQRTQQEDSAVYLCASRRDRGYEQYFGPGTRLTVT.